This paragraph reports one TCR beta chain. Its antigen is not identified. The data were obtained in a study of T cells in Graves' hyperthyroidism and ophthalmopathy. Study outcomes and limitations: Most clonotypes that expanded in the thyroid above 0.001 also showed up in blood.

Ophthalmopathy patients had Clinical Activity Score at least 3, NOSPECS grade at least 4, duration under 3 months. Clinical symptoms, serum thyroxine and TRAb, thyroid ultrasound and orbital computed tomography were used for the diagnoses. The TCR beta CDR3 regions underwent amplification using RNA transcripts as the source. First-round RT-PCR of the TCR CDR3 relied on the HTBI primer set. One entry per CDR3 protein results from TCRdb running MiXCR on the multiplex PCR reads. Of 250,000 to 350,000 distinct CDR3 sequences in the sample, roughly 22% were seen once. Sequenced: blood. This receptor was identified in a man aged 25 to 45 with Graves' ophthalmopathy.

The CDR3 DNA reads TGTGCCAGCAGCCAAGCGGGACAGGGTACCTACAATGAGCAGTTCTTC. Its protein is CASSQAGQGTYNEQFF. The chain combines TRBV11-3 with TRBJ2-1; 9 bases fit TRBD1. Trimming took 5 bases from V and 2 from J; bases not matched to a gene: 7. The germline CDR1 and CDR2 sequences are SGHNT and YENEEA. The CDR3 has 16 residues.